A few counts support the clone carrying this TCR beta chain. This specimen comes from a study of blood T cell repertoires in COVID-19. As for the study in general: Both acute and convalescent COVID-19 samples were obtained from the United States, Italy and Spain. T cells, B-cell-depleted T cells, or PBMCs supplied cDNA or gDNA.

Generated by immunoSEQ multiplex PCR, the TCRdb table keeps only in-frame clones and is missing some. Counted here are 350,000 to 450,000 clones, 85% occurring once; the ten biggest clones make up 3.6%. V lost 4 bases and J 9 bases, leaving 7 bases between the germline ends. The CDR3 extends over 10 amino acids. The germline gives CDR1 DFQATT, CDR2 SNEGSKA (reference sequence). The specimen was peripheral blood. The sequence came from a young woman with acute or convalescent COVID-19. This chain joins TRBV20-1 and TRBJ2-1; D is undetermined. Here the CDR3 DNA reads TGCAGTGCTACCCAGCGTGAGCAGTTCTTC. Translating it yields CSATQREQFF.